This TCR beta chain was profiled in a study of blood T cell repertoires in COVID-19. Whole-study context: The United States, Italy and Spain provided the acute and convalescent COVID-19 samples. T cells, B-cell-depleted T cells, or PBMCs provided the cDNA or gDNA that served as material.

Germline V gene sequence: CDR1 MNHNS, CDR2 SASEGT. CDR3 length: 16 amino acids. The V end was cut by 2 bases, the J end by 1 base, with 14 bases between. Method: immunoSEQ multiplex PCR; TCRdb's copy keeps in-frame clones and lacks some. This table has 60,000 to 75,000 clones, approximately 85% appearing once. The V gene is TRBV6-1, the J gene TRBJ1-2; possible D gene TRBD1, 6 bases. The sample consisted of peripheral blood. The receptor comes from a human donor in a cohort sampled during active COVID-19. The CDR3 reads CASSELRQDINYGYTF. The DNA for the CDR3 is TGTGCCAGCAGTGAATTAAGACAGGATATTAACTATGGCTACACCTTC.